The 16 T cell receptor beta chains given below trace back to one sample, sequenced in a study of blood T cell repertoires in COVID-19. The data were produced by immunoSEQ multiplex PCR, yet TCRdb's version contains in-frame clones alone and is incomplete. The sample contains some 350,000 clones, approximately 89% of which appear only once. The sequenced sample consisted of PBMCs or T cells enriched from blood (not recorded which). These receptors all come from a man aged 25-45 years who had recovered from COVID-19.

This clone came up a few times. The chain combines TRBV29-1 with TRBJ1-2, with D possibly being TRBD1 (5 bases). Germline V gene sequence: CDR1 SQVTM, CDR2 ANQGSEA. The ends were cut back, 7 bases at V and 7 bases at J, with 19 bases in the middle. CDR3 size: 13 residues. CDR3 sequence reads: CSAEYFTQGGYTF. DNA for the CDR3: TGCAGCGCTGAGTACTTTACGCAGGGTGGCTACACCTTC.

The chain links TRBV7-6 to TRBJ2-3, with 8 positions matching TRBD2. Germline loops: CDR1 SGHVS, CDR2 FNYEAQ. CDR3 length: 15 amino acids. After removal of 5 bases from V and 2 bases from J, the junction contained 6 bases not matched to a gene. The CDR3: CASSPRGGVTDTQYF. CDR3 DNA sequence: TGTGCCAGCAGCCCCCGGGGGGGGGTCACAGATACGCAGTATTTT.

This chain uses TRBV28 with TRBJ1-4, with 7 nucleotides matching TRBD1. This CDR3 has 11 amino acids. The trim removed 5 bases at V and 13 bases at J, leaving 4 bases unmatched. Germline loops: CDR1 MDHEN, CDR2 SYDVKM. In DNA, the CDR3 is TGTGCCAGCAGTGTCACAGGGGTACTGTTTTTT. Translated, it gives CASSVTGVLFF. Variable domain in full (rest from reference TRBV28 and TRBJ1-4): DVKVTQSSRYLVKRTGEKVFLECVQDMDHENMFWYRQDPGLGLRLIYFSYDVKMKEKGDIPEGYSVSREKKERFSLILESASTNQTSMYLCASSVTGVLFFGSGTQLSVL.

The chain recombines TRBV19 with TRBJ2-2, with a weak D call TRBD1 (6 bases). The CDR3 is 14 amino acids. V lost 3 bases, J lost 10 bases, and 15 bases lay in between. The germline V gene encodes CDR1 LNHDA and CDR2 SQIVND (reference sequence). The CDR3 loop reads CASSIQGSRMELFF. CDR3 coding DNA: TGTGCCAGTAGTATCCAGGGGTCCCGTATGGAGCTGTTTTTT.

The chain joins TRBV12-3 or TRBV12-4 to TRBJ2-1; unclear D gene. The CDR3 runs to 13 residues. V gave up 3 bases and J gave up 9 bases, with 12 bases separating them. The CDR3 nucleotides read TGTGCCAGCAGTTTCAAACAGTTGGGTGAGCAGTTCTTC. Protein product: CASSFKQLGEQFF.

The chain is built from TRBV5-1 and TRBJ2-5; maybe TRBD1 (6 bases). Trimming took 4 bases from V and 4 from J, leaving 14 bases between them. The CDR3 has 14 residues. Germline V CDR1 and CDR2: SGHRS, YFSETQ. Written as DNA, the CDR3 is TGCGCCAGCAGCCCCACAGGGAATAGAGAGACCCAGTACTTC. This gives the protein CASSPTGNRETQYF.

The chain recombines TRBV18 with TRBJ1-3; D unresolved. CDR1 is KGHSH and CDR2 is LQKENI in the germline V gene. The germline V and J ends were trimmed by 6 bases and 2 bases, with 23 bases remaining between them. The CDR3 is made up of 18 amino acids. The chain's CDR3 is CASSPLNIGSRTGNTIYF. As DNA, the CDR3 is TGTGCCAGCTCCCCCCTGAATATCGGGAGCAGAACTGGAAACACCATATATTTT. The variable domain in full, completed from reference TRBV18 and TRBJ1-3, reads NAGVMQNPRHLVRRRGQEARLRCSPMKGHSHVYWYRQLPEEGLKFMVYLQKENIIDESGMPKERFSAEFPKEGPSILRIQQVVRGDSAAYFCASSPLNIGSRTGNTIYFGEGSWLTVV.

The DNA for the CDR3 is TGCGCCAGACAGAAGACAGGGGCCGGGACCTACGAGCAGTACTTC. Its translation is CARQKTGAGTYEQYF. The chain has TRBV5-1 and TRBJ2-7; 8 positions agree with TRBD1. The CDR3 contains 15 residues. The germline V gene has CDR1 SGHRS and CDR2 YFSETQ. V was pared by 8 bases and J by 2 bases, with 12 bases of the junction left unmatched.

The V and J genes are TRBV4-2 and TRBJ2-5; TRBD2 agrees at 7 bases. Germline trimming cut 1 base from V and 5 bases from J; bases unmatched to any gene: 4. CDR1 is LGHNA, CDR2 YNFKEQ, per germline. This CDR3 has 14 residues. The CDR3 nucleotides are TGTGCCAGCAGCCAAGGGATCGGGAGGGAGACCCAGTACTTC. Protein: CASSQGIGRETQYF.

The gene calls are TRBV30 and TRBJ1-1, with 7 bases fitting TRBD1. The V segment lost 0 bases and the J segment 0 bases; nucleotides outside the gene matches: 1. The CDR3 has 14 residues. CDR1 and CDR2 (germline): GTSNPN, SVGIG (reference sequence). The CDR3, as DNA: TGTGCCTGGAGTGTGGGACAGCTGAACACTGAAGCTTTCTTT. Protein sequence: CAWSVGQLNTEAFF.

The J gene is TRBJ2-1, the V gene TRBV27; no clear D. Germline V gene lookup returns CDR1 MNHEY and CDR2 SMNVEV (reference sequence). CDR3 length: 16 residues. The germline V and J ends were trimmed by 7 bases and 0 bases, with 16 bases remaining between them. The CDR3 DNA is TGTGCCAGCACCTACTCAAGTTTCCGCTCCTACAATGAGCAGTTCTTC. As protein: CASTYSSFRSYNEQFF.

The V call is TRBV24-1, the J call TRBJ1-2, with TRBD1 matching 9 bases. V gave up 2 bases and J gave up 4 bases; unmatched junction bases: 1. This CDR3 has 14 amino acids. The germline V gene encodes CDR1 KGHDR and CDR2 SFDVKD. The CDR3 nucleotides are TGTGCCACCAGTGATTGGGACAGGGCCTATGGCTACACCTTC. Translated, it gives CATSDWDRAYGYTF.

The chain carries TRBV11-3 and TRBJ1-2; 7 bases agree with TRBD1. Germline V gene lookup returns CDR1 SGHNT and CDR2 YENEEA. V was pared by 4 bases and J by 1 base, with 12 bases of the junction left unmatched. This CDR3 spans 17 amino acids. Here the CDR3 reads CASSYWDTGVLNYGYTF. In DNA form, the CDR3 reads TGTGCCAGCAGCTATTGGGATACAGGGGTACTTAACTATGGCTACACCTTC.

The chain has TRBV19 and TRBJ2-3; 12 bases line up with TRBD2. CDR1 is LNHDA and CDR2 is SQIVND in the germline V gene (reference sequence). The CDR3 consists of 14 residues. V shed 4 bases, J shed 9 bases, and the junction held 5 bases outside the gene matches. The CDR3 reads CASSRTSGVETQYF. The CDR3 DNA is TGTGCCAGTAGTAGGACTAGCGGGGTAGAGACGCAGTATTTT. The full variable domain, completed using reference TRBV19 and TRBJ2-3, is DGGITQSPKYLFRKEGQNVTLSCEQNLNHDAMYWYRQDPGQGLRLIYYSQIVNDFQKGDIAEGYSVSREKKESFPLTVTSAQKNPTAFYLCASSRTSGVETQYFGPGTRLTVL.

V usage is TRBV6-5 and J usage is TRBJ2-1, with 10 positions matching TRBD1. There are 14 residues in the CDR3. V lost 7 bases, J lost 6 bases, and 6 bases stayed unmatched. Germline-derived CDR1 and CDR2 are MNHEY and SVGAGI. CDR3 amino acids: CASTQGQGFNEQFF. The DNA for the CDR3 is TGTGCCAGCACCCAGGGACAGGGGTTCAATGAGCAGTTCTTC.

The sample holds one count of this clone. The genes are TRBV5-6 and TRBJ2-1, with TRBD2 as a possible D gene (6 bases). The CDR3 runs to 16 residues. Germline values: CDR1 SGHDT, CDR2 YYEEEE. Trimming took off 0 bases at V and 3 bases at J, with 13 bases between the two ends. CDR3 region: CASSLGLVGVYNEQFF. DNA of the CDR3: TGTGCCAGCAGCTTGGGACTAGTTGGGGTCTACAATGAGCAGTTCTTC.